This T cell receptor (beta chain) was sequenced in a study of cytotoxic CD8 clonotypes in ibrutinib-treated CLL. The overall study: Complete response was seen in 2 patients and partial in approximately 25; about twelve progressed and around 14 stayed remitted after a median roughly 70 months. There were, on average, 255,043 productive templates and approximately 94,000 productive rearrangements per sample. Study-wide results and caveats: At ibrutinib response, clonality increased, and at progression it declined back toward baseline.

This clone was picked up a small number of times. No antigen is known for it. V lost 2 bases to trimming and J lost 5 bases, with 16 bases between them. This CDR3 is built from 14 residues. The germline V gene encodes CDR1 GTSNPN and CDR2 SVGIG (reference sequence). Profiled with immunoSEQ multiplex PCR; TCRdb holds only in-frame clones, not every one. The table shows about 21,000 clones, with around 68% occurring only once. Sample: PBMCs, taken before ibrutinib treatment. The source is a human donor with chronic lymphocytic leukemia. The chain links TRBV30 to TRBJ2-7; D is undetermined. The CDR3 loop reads CAWSKEPNRNEQYF. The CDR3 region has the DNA TGTGCCTGGAGTAAGGAACCGAACCGCAACGAGCAGTACTTC.